Shown below are 12 T cell receptor beta chains from a single sample sequenced in a study of cytomegalovirus exposure and HLA in healthy donors. Primers for the PCR totalled 60 Vbeta and 13 Jbeta. The method was immunoSEQ multiplex PCR; TCRdb's version includes in-frame clones alone and lacks a portion of them. This sample carries over 200,000 clones, just under 85% of them seen once, and the ten largest clones take around 0.57%. Sequenced material: PBMCs. The receptors stem from a middle-aged woman in good health and CMV-seronegative.

The chain carries TRBV29-1 and TRBJ1-3; possible D gene TRBD1, 5 bases. V dropped 6 bases and J dropped 4 bases, with 10 bases sitting between them. This CDR3 is built from 12 residues. Germline V lookup: CDR1 SQVTM, CDR2 ANQGSEA. This chain's CDR3 is CSVQDGGNTIYF. The CDR3 DNA is TGCAGCGTACAGGACGGGGGAAACACCATATATTTT.

J is TRBJ2-2 and V is TRBV2; the D gene is possibly TRBD1 (5 bases). The CDR3 sequence is 17 residues long. V dropped 3 bases and J dropped 0 bases, with 14 bases sitting between them. CDR1 and CDR2 from the germline V gene are SNHLY and FYNNEI. The CDR3 nucleotides are TGTGCCAGCAGTGACAGGGCCCCCCAACCGAACACCGGGGAGCTGTTTTTT. This translates into CASSDRAPQPNTGELFF.

The chain carries TRBV10-3 and TRBJ2-2; 7 bases map to TRBD1. V was clipped by 0 bases and J by 0 bases; unmatched bases: 1. The CDR3 is made up of 16 amino acids. CDR1 and CDR2 (germline): ENHRY, SYGVKD. CDR3 protein: CAISESRGPNTGELFF. DNA for the CDR3: TGTGCCATCAGTGAGTCTAGGGGGCCGAACACCGGGGAGCTGTTTTTT.

The V gene is TRBV18, the J gene TRBJ1-1, with TRBD1 identical over 7 bases. Trimming at V came to 2 bases and at J to 1 base, leaving 7 bases not matched to a gene. Germline V gene sequence: CDR1 KGHSH, CDR2 LQKENI. CDR3 length equals 16 residues. The CDR3 DNA reads TGTGCCAGCTCACCAAAAGAAGCAGGGGGGAACACTGAAGCTTTCTTT. Protein: CASSPKEAGGNTEAFF.

This clone turned up a few times. The chain is built from TRBV27 and TRBJ2-2; a weak D match, TRBD1 (6 bases). The V end was cut by 4 bases, the J end by 6 bases, with 12 bases between. Per germline, CDR1 MNHEY and CDR2 SMNVEV (reference sequence). This CDR3 spans 14 amino acids. In DNA form, the CDR3 reads TGTGCCAGCAGTTCGACAGGTTTTGCCGGGGAGCTGTTTTTT. Encoded protein: CASSSTGFAGELFF.

The genes are TRBV5-4 and TRBJ1-5; 8 bases match TRBD1. The CDR3 covers 15 residues. Per germline, CDR1 SGHNT and CDR2 YYREEE (reference sequence). J was trimmed by 4 bases and V by 4 bases; bases with no gene match: 7. The DNA for the CDR3 is TGTGCCAGCAGCCGAGACAGGGGAGGTAATCAGCCCCAGCATTTT. It encodes CASSRDRGGNQPQHF. Using reference TRBV5-4 and TRBJ1-5 for the parts outside the CDR3, the full variable domain is ETGVTQSPTHLIKTRGQQVTLRCSSQSGHNTVSWYQQALGQGPQFIFQYYREEENGRGNFPPRFSGLQFPNYSSELNVNALELDDSALYLCASSRDRGGNQPQHFGDGTRLSIL.

This chain links TRBV5-1 with TRBJ2-7; 7 nucleotides agree with TRBD1. This CDR3 contains 18 residues. Trimming took 3 bases from V and 10 from J; bases not matched to a gene: 25. CDR1 SGHRS and CDR2 YFSETQ come from the germline V gene. The CDR3 DNA is TGCGCCAGCAGCTCTGGGAGCAGGCCGGGACAGTTTTATTCACGCCAGTACTTC. It yields the protein CASSSGSRPGQFYSRQYF.

A word on this clone: The junction does not match germline at one end; this may be a read error. The rearrangement joins TRBV27 to TRBJ2-2; 7 bases are a match to TRBD1. CDR3 length: 16 amino acids. Germline CDR1 is MNHEY and CDR2 is SMNVEV (reference sequence). CDR3 protein: CATSLSGTANTGELFF. The CDR3 nucleotides are TGTGCCACCAGTCTCTCCGGGACAGCCAACACCGGGGAGCTGTTTTTT.

The chain combines TRBV11-3 with TRBJ2-1; 8 nucleotides line up with TRBD2. The CDR3 totals 14 residues. CDR1 is SGHNT, CDR2 YENEEA, per germline. J was trimmed by 6 bases and V by 5 bases; bases with no gene match: 6. CDR3 nucleotide sequence: TGTGCCAGCAGCCGGGGGGGCATAGGCAATGAGCAGTTCTTC. Residues: CASSRGGIGNEQFF.

The V call is TRBV6-5, the J call TRBJ2-7, with D unclear. V lost 8 bases to trimming and J lost 3 bases, with 11 bases between them. Germline CDR1 MNHEY, CDR2 SVGAGI. The CDR3 runs 12 residues. The CDR3 coding sequence is TGTGCCAGCCACTCGGTCCGCTACGAGCAGTACTTC. It translates to CASHSVRYEQYF.

This clone occurred a few times. The rearrangement links TRBV10-3 to TRBJ2-2; unclear D gene. Looked up from germline, CDR1 is ENHRY and CDR2 is SYGVKD. V was trimmed by 5 bases and J by 5 bases, leaving 9 bases between them. The CDR3 is made up of 13 amino acids. The CDR3 reads CAISPEVTGELFF. In nucleotides, the CDR3 is TGTGCCATCAGTCCAGAGGTTACCGGGGAGCTGTTTTTT.

The chain uses TRBV7-3 and TRBJ1-1; D is perhaps TRBD1 (6 bases). V was clipped by 5 bases and J by 4 bases, with 11 bases between them. Per germline, CDR1 SGHTA and CDR2 FQGTGA. CDR3 length: 13 residues. The CDR3 nucleotides are TGTGCCAGCAGCCCTCAGGGGACCACTGAAGCTTTCTTT. Translated: CASSPQGTTEAFF.